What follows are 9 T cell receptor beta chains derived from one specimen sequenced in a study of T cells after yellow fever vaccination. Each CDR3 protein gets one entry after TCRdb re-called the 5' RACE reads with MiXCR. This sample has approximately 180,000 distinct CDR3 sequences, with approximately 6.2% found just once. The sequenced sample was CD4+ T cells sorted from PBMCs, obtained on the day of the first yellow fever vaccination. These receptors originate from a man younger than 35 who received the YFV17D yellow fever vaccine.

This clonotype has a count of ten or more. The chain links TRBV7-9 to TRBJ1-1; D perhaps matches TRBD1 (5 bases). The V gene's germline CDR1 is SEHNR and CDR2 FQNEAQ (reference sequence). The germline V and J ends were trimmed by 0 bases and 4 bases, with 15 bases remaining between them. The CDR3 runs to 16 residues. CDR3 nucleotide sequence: TGTGCCAGCAGCTTAGCGCGTAGCAGGGAGTCCACTGAAGCTTTCTTT. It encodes CASSLARSRESTEAFF.

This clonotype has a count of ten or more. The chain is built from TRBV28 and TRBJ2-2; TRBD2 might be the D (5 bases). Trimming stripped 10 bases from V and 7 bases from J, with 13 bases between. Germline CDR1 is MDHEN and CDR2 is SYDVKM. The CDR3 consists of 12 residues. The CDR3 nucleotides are TGTGCCATCGGTATCGGACTCGGGGAGCTGTTTTTT. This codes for CAIGIGLGELFF.

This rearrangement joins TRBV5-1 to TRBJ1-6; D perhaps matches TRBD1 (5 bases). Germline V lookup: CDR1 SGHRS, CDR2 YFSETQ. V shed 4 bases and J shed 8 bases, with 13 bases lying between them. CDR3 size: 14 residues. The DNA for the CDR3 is TGCGCCAGCAGCCTCGGGGAGGGGCATTCACCCCTCCACTTT. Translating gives CASSLGEGHSPLHF.

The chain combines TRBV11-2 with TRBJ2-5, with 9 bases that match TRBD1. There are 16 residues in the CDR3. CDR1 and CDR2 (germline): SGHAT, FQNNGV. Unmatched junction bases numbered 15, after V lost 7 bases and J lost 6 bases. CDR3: CASTPFRDRVIKTQYF. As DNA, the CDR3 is TGTGCCAGCACCCCCTTCCGGGACAGGGTGATCAAGACCCAGTACTTC.

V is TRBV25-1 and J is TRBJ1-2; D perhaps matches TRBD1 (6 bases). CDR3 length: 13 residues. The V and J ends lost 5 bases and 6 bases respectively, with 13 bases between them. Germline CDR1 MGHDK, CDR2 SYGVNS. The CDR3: CASSLTGANGYTF. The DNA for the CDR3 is TGTGCCAGCAGTCTAACGGGGGCGAATGGCTACACCTTC.

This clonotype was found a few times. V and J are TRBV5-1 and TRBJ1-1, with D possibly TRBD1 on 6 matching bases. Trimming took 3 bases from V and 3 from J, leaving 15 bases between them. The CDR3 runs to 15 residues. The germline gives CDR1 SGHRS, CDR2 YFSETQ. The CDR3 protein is CASSSPGQGYTEAFF. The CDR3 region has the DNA TGCGCCAGCAGCTCTCCGGGACAAGGGTACACTGAAGCTTTCTTT.

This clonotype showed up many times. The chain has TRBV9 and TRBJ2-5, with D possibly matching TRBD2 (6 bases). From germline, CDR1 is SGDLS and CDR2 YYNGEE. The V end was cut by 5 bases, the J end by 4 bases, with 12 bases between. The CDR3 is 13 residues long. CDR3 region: CASRSGLSETQYF. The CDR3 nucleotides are TGTGCCAGCAGGTCGGGACTTTCAGAGACCCAGTACTTC.

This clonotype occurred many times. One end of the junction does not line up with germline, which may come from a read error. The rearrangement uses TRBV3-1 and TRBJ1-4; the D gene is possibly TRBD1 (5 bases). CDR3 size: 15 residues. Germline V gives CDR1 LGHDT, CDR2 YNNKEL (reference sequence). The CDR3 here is CASSDTGTTTEKLFF. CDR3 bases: TGTGCCAGCAGTGATACCGGGACCACTACTGAAAAACTGTTTTTT.

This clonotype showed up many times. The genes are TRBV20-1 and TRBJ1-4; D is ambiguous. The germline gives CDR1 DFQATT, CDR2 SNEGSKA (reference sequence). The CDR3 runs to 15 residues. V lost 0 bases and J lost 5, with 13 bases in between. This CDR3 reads CSARDPGGRNEKLFF. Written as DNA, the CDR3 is TGCAGTGCTAGAGATCCGGGCGGACGAAATGAAAAACTGTTTTTT.